This T cell receptor beta chain was documented in a study of human T cells and chemical hapten exposure. Study results and caveats: Given that the donors had alopecia, their immune response may differ from that seen in healthy people. Relative to controls, expanded TCRs formed significantly more large CDR3 similarity clusters. With DPC sensitization, TCRs exceeding 1 in 1000 frequency showed no change.

Germline CDR1 is LGHNA and CDR2 is YSLEER. The CDR3 contains 15 residues. Trimming removed 1 base from V and 6 bases from J; junction bases left unmatched: 5. Unique molecular identifiers were attached to individual cDNA molecules within the library. TCRdb independently ran MiXCR on the RACE reads; one entry per CDR3 protein. In the table there are 55,000 to 85,000 distinct CDR3 sequences, approximately 9.8% of which are singletons. Time point specified: patch test 1, 2 weeks after DPC sensitization. The treatment here: therapeutic diphenylcyclopropenone sensitization with weekly scalp DPC. The table lists this clonotype with many counts. What it recognizes is unknown.

The source material was whole blood, sampled in connection with sensitization to the hapten diphenylcyclopropenone (DPC). This chain links TRBV4-3 with TRBJ1-2, with 10 bases matching TRBD1. The receptor was derived from a middle-aged woman with alopecia areata. Some clones in this sample may be carry-over from other donors' samples. Here the CDR3 reads CASSQAPTGGNGYTF. The CDR3, as DNA: TGCGCCAGCAGCCAAGCCCCGACAGGGGGCAATGGCTACACCTTC.